The present T cell receptor beta chain was sequenced within a study of spatial heterogeneity in lung cancer. Time point: sample taken at primary tumor resection. TCRdb recomputed calls from the 5' RACE reads with MiXCR, one row per CDR3 protein. The table records under 30,000 distinct CDR3 sequences, about 4.7% of them present only once. This clonotype was detected ten times or more. The receptor was derived from a male donor with early-stage non-small cell lung cancer. The sample was PBMCs, taken at surgery.

The CDR3: CASSTGPRTDTQYF. DNA for the CDR3: TGTGCCAGCAGTACCGGGCCCCGCACAGATACGCAGTATTTT. This chain joins TRBV28 and TRBJ2-3; no clear D gene. The CDR3 extends over 14 amino acids. Germline V gene lookup returns CDR1 MDHEN and CDR2 SYDVKM. With 5 bases removed from V and 1 base from J, the gap between germline ends came to 10 bases.